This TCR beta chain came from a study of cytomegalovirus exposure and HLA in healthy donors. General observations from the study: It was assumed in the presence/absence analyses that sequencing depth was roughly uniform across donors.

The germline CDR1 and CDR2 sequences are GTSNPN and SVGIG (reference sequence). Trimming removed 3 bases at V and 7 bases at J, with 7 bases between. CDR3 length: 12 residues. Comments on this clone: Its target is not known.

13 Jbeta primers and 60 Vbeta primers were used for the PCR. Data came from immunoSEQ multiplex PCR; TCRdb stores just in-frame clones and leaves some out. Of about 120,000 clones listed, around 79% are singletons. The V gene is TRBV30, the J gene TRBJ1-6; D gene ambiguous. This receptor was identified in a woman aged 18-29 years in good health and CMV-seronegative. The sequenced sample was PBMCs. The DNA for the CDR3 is TGTGCCTGGAGGCACAGCAATTCACCCCTCCACTTT. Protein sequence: CAWRHSNSPLHF. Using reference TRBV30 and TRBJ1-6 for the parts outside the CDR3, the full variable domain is SQTIHQWPATLVQPVGSPLSLECTVEGTSNPNLYWYRQAAGRGLQLLFYSVGIGQISSEVPQNLSASRPQDRQFILSSKKLLLSDSGFYLCAWRHSNSPLHFGNGTRLTVT.